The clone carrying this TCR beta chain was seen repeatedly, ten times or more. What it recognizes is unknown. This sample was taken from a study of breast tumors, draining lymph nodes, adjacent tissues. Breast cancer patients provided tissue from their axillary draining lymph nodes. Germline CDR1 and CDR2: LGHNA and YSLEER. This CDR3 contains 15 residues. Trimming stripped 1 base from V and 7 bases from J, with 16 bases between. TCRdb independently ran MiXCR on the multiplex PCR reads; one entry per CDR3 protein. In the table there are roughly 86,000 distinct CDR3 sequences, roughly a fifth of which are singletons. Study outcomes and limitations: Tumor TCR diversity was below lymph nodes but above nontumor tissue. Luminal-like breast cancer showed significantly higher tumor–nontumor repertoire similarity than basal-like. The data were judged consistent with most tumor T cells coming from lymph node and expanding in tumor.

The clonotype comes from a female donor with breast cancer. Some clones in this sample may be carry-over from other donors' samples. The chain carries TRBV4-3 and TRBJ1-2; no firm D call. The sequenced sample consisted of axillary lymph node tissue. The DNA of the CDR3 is TGCGCCAGCAGCCAAGGTGGACGGCCTGAGAGTGGCTACACCTTC. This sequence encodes CASSQGGRPESGYTF.